Included here is one T cell receptor (beta chain) sequence, with context. The antigen remains undetermined. This specimen belongs to a study of early T cells in non-severe SARS-CoV-2 infection. Study results and caveats: VDJdb-based matching was biased toward anti-spike CD8 responses and missed private and CD4 specificities.

Individual cDNA molecules carried attached unique molecular identifiers. TCRdb re-derived calls from the 5' RACE reads in MiXCR, one entry per CDR3 protein. Of about 77,000 distinct CDR3 sequences in the sample, over 9% are singletons; the top ten hold roughly 4.8%. This CDR3 has 12 residues. V lost 1 base, J lost 16 bases, and 14 bases lay in between. Germline V CDR1 and CDR2: LGHDT, YNNKEL (reference sequence). This rearrangement joins TRBV3-1 to TRBJ2-1; D may be TRBD2 (7 bases). The clonotype comes from an adult who was a healthcare worker with PCR-confirmed SARS-CoV-2 infection or an uninfected control (not recorded which). The sequenced sample was whole blood. The CDR3 is CASSQGGRGCFF. For the CDR3, the DNA is TGTGCCAGCAGCCAAGGAGGGAGGGGGTGTTTCTTC.